This T cell receptor beta chain stems from a study of T-cell reconstitution after alpha-beta-depleted transplantation in children. To note about this clonotype: The target antigen is unknown. Because the CDR3's place on the DNA is in doubt, the DNA is left out and the CDR3 is given as listed by TCRdb.

Study-level findings and limits: The origin of high day-60 TCRbeta diversity in some patients lay in surviving recipient T cells and thymic progenitors.

Looked up from germline, CDR1 is SGHTA and CDR2 is FQGNSA. With termini counted, the CDR3 has 14 amino acids. A library of TCRbeta sequences, prepared with unique molecular identifiers, was generated. TCRdb fed the PCR reads into MiXCR, producing one record per CDR3 protein. Of about 250,000 distinct CDR3 sequences listed, 20% to 30% are singletons. The sequence was collected from a female patient aged 2-10 years who had a stem cell transplant for congenital amegakaryocytic thrombocytopenia, so the T cells may come from the graft donor. The rearrangement joins TRBV7-2 to TRBJ2-5; the table's D call TRBD1 went unverified against the DNA. The sequences come from PBMCs, mostly from graft donor cells, collected 360 days after TCRalphabeta/CD19-depleted stem cell transplant. The CDR3 region is CASSLVGRGSIKYF.